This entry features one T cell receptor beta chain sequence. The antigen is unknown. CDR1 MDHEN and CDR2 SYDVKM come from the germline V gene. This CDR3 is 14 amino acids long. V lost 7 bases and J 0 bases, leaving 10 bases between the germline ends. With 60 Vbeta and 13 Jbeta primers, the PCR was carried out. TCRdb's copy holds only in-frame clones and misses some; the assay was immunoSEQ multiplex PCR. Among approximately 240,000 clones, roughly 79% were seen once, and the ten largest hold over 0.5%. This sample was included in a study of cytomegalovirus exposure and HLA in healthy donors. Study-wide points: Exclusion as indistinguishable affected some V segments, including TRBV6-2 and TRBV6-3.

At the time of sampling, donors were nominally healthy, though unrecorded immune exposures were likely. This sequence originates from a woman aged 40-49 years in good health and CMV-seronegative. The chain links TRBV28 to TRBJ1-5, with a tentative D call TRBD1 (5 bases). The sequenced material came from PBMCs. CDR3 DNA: TGTGCCAGCATTCGGGGGTATAGCAATCAGCCCCAGCATTTT. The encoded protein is CASIRGYSNQPQHF.